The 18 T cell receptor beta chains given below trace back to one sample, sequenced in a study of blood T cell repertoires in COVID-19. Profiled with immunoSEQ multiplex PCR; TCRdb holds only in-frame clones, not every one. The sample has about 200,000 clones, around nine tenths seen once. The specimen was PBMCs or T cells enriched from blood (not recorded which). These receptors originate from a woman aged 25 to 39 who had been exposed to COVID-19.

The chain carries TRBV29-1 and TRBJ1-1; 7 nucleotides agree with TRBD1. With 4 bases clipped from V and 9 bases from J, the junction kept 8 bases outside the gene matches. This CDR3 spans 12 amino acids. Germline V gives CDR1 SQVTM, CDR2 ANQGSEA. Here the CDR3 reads CSVGTGLHQAFF. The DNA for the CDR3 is TGCAGCGTTGGGACAGGTTTGCACCAAGCTTTCTTT.

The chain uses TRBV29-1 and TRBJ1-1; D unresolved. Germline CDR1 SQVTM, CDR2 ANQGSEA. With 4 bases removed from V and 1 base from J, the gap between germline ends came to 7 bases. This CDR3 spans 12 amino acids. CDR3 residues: CSVVRQNTEAFF. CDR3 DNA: TGCAGCGTTGTCAGACAGAACACTGAAGCTTTCTTT.

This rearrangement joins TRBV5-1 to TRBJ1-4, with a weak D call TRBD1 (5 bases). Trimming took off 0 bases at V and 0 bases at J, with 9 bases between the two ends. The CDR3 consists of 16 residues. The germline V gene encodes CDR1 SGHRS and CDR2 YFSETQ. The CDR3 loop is CASSLGRGATNEKLFF. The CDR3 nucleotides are TGCGCCAGCAGCTTGGGGAGGGGCGCAACTAATGAAAAACTGTTTTTT.

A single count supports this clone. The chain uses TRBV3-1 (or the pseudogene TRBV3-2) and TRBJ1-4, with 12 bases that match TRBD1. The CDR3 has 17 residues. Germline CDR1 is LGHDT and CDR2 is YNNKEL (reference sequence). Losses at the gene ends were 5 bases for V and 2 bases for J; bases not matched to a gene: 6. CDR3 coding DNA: TGTGCCAGCAGCTCCCCGGGACAGGGGGCGACTAATGAAAAACTGTTTTTT. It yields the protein CASSSPGQGATNEKLFF.

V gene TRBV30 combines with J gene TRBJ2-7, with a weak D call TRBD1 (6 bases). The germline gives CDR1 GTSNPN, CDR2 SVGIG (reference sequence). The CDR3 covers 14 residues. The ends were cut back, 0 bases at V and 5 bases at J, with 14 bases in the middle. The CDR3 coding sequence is TGTGCCTGGAGTGTATCTGGGGGCTGGAACGAGCAGTACTTC. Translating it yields CAWSVSGGWNEQYF.

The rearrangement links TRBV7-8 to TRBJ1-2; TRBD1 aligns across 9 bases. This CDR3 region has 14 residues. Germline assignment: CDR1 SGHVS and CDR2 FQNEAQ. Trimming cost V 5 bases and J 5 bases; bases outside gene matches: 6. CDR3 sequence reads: CASSQGTGSYGYTF. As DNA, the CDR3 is TGTGCCAGCAGCCAAGGGACAGGGAGTTATGGCTACACCTTC.

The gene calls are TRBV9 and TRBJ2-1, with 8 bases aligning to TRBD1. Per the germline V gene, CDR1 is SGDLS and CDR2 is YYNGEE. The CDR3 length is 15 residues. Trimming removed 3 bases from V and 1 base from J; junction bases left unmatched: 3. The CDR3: CASSADRASYNEQFF. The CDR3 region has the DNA TGTGCCAGCAGCGCGGACAGGGCATCCTACAATGAGCAGTTCTTC.

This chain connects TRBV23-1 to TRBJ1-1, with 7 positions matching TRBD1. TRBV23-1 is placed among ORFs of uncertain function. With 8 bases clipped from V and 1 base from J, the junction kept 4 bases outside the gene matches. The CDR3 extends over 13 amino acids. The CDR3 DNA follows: TGCGCCAGCGGTAACAGGGGGAACACTGAAGCTTTCTTT. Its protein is CASGNRGNTEAFF.

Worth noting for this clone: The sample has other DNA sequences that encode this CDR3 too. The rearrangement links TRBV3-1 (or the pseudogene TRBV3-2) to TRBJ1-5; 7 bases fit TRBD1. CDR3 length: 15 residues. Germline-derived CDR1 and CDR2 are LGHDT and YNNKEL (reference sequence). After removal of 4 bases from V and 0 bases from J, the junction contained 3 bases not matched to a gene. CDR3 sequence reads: CASSPTGVSNQPQHF. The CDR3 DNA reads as TGTGCCAGCAGCCCCACAGGGGTTAGCAATCAGCCCCAGCATTTT.

The CDR3 sequence: CASSERVSGGKLFF. The DNA for the CDR3 is TGTGCCAGCAGTGAAAGGGTTTCTGGAGGAAAACTGTTTTTT. This chain connects TRBV6-1 to TRBJ1-4; D remains ambiguous. Trimming took off 2 bases at V and 10 bases at J, with 14 bases between the two ends. Germline CDR1 MNHNS, CDR2 SASEGT. The CDR3 loop spans 14 amino acids.

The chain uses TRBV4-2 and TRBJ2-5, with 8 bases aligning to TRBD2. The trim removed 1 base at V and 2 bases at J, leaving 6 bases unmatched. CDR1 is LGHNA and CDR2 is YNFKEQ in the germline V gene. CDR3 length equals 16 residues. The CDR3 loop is CASSQAETSEQETQYF. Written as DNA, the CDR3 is TGTGCCAGCAGCCAAGCCGAGACTAGCGAACAAGAGACCCAGTACTTC.

The CDR3: CASSLGGTYSPLHF. The CDR3 DNA reads TGTGCCAGCAGTTTGGGGGGGACATATTCACCCCTCCACTTT. The V call is TRBV27, the J call TRBJ1-6, with D maybe TRBD1 (6 bases). V was clipped by 3 bases and J by 8 bases, with 11 bases between them. The CDR3 totals 14 residues. The germline gives CDR1 MNHEY, CDR2 SMNVEV (reference sequence).

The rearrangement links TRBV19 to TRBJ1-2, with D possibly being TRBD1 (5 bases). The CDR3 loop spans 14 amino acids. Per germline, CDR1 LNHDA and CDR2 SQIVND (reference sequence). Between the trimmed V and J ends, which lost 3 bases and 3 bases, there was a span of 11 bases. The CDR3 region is CASSMRGKDYGYTF. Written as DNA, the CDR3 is TGTGCCAGTAGTATGCGGGGGAAGGACTATGGCTACACCTTC.

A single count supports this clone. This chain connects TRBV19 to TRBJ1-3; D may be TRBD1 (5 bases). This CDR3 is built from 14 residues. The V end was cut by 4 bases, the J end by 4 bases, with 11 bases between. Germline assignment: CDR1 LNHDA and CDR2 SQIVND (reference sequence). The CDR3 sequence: CASSTQGRGNTIYF. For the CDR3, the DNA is TGTGCCAGTAGTACTCAGGGAAGGGGAAACACCATATATTTT.

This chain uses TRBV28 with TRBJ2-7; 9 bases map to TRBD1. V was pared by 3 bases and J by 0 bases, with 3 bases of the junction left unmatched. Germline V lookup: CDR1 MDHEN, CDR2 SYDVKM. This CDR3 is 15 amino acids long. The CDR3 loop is CASSLGTGRSYEQYF. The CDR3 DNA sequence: TGTGCCAGCAGTTTGGGGACAGGGCGCTCCTACGAGCAGTACTTC.

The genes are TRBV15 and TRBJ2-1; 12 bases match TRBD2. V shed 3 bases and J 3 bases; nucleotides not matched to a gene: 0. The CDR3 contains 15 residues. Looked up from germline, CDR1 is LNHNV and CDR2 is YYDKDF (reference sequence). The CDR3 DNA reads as TGTGCCACCAGCAGGACTAGCGGGAGCTACAATGAGCAGTTCTTC. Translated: CATSRTSGSYNEQFF.

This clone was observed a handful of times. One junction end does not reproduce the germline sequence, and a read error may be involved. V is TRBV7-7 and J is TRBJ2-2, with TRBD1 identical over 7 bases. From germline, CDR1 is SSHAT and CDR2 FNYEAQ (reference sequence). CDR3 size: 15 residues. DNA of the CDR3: TGTGCTAGCAGCGCTCAGGGGGTGAACACCGGGGAGCTGTTTTTT. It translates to CASSAQGVNTGELFF.

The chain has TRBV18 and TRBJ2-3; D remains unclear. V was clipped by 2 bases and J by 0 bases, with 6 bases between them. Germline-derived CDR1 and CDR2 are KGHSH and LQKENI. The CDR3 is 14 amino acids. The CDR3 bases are TGTGCCAGCTCACCATTTCATAGCACAGATACGCAGTATTTT. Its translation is CASSPFHSTDTQYF.